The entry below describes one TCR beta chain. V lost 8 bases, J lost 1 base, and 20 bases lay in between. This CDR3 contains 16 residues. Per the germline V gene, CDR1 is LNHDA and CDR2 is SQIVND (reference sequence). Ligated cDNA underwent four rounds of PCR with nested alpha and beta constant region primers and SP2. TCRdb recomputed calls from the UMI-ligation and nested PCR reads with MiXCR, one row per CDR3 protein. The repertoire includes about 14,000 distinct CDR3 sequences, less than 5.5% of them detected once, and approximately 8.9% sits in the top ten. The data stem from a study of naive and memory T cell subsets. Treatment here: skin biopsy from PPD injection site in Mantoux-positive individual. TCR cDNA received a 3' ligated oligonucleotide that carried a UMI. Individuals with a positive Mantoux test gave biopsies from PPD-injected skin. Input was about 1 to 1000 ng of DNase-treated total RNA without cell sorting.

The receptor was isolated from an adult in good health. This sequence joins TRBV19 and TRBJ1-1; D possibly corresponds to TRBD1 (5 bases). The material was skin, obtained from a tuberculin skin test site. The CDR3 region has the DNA TGTGCCAGTTACGGGGCGTCGAGAGCCAGGAACACTGAAGCTTTCTTT. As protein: CASYGASRARNTEAFF.